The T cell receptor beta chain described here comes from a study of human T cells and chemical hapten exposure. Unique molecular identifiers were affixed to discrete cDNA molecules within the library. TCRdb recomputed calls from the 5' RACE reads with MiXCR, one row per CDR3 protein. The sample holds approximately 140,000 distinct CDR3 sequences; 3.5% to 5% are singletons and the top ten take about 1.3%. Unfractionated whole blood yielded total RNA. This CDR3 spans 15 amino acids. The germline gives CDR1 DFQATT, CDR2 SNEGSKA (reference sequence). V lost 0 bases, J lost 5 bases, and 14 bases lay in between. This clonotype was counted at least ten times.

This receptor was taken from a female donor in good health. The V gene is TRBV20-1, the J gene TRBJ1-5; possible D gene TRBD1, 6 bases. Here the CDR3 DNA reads TGCAGTGCTAGAGATGGACAGTTACTTTATCAGCCCCAGCATTTT. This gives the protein CSARDGQLLYQPQHF.